These 13 T cell receptor beta chains came from one sample sequenced in a study of OX40 agonist ivuxolimab in advanced cancers. Here immunoSEQ multiplex PCR was the method, and the copy in TCRdb shows in-frame clones only, minus some. The table shows tens of thousands of clones, with roughly 90% occurring only once. The sequencing used CD4+ or CD8+ T cells sorted from blood, collected in a trial of the OX40 agonist ivuxolimab. All receptors derive from an adult with an advanced solid tumor such as melanoma, head and neck, liver or kidney cancer.

The chain combines TRBV27 with TRBJ2-3; D not resolved. Germline CDR1 reads MNHEY; CDR2 reads SMNVEV (reference sequence). Between the trimmed V and J ends, which lost 8 bases and 1 base, there was a span of 13 bases. The CDR3 spans 14 residues. In nucleotides, the CDR3 is TGTGCCAGCTTCCCCGGACCCGGCACAGATACGCAGTATTTT. This encodes CASFPGPGTDTQYF.

CDR3 amino acids: CASIRTRDGYNEQFF. The CDR3 DNA is TGTGCCAGCATCCGAACCCGGGACGGTTACAATGAGCAGTTCTTC. V usage is TRBV13 and J usage is TRBJ2-1; D tentatively reads TRBD1 or TRBD2 (5 bases each). The V gene lost 7 bases and the J gene lost 4 bases, with 17 bases spanning the gap. This CDR3 is built from 15 residues. The V gene's germline CDR1 is PRHDT and CDR2 FYEKMQ (reference sequence).

The chain uses TRBV6-4 and TRBJ2-2; 7 nucleotides match TRBD1. The CDR3 consists of 13 residues. The germline gives CDR1 MRHNA, CDR2 SNTAGT. The trim removed 6 bases at V and 5 bases at J, leaving 3 bases unmatched. The CDR3 nucleotides read TGTGCCAGCAGCGACAGGGCTACCGGGGAGCTGTTTTTT. It is translated as CASSDRATGELFF.

The chain couples TRBV9 to TRBJ2-2; D ambiguous. V gave up 3 bases and J gave up 6 bases, with 12 bases separating them. The germline V gene encodes CDR1 SGDLS and CDR2 YYNGEE. This CDR3 has 14 amino acids. The CDR3 here is CASSAPNSAGELFF. The CDR3 DNA is TGTGCCAGCAGCGCCCCCAACTCGGCCGGGGAGCTGTTTTTT.

The V and J genes are TRBV5-6 and TRBJ2-7; D gene ambiguous. Trimming removed 7 bases at V and 6 bases at J, with 23 bases between. The germline V gene encodes CDR1 SGHDT and CDR2 YYEEEE. The CDR3 covers 15 residues. This CDR3 reads CASQQHELELSEQYF. CDR3 in DNA: TGTGCCAGCCAGCAGCATGAGCTGGAGCTCTCCGAGCAGTACTTC.

This clone was recorded once. V usage is TRBV6-5 and J usage is TRBJ2-7; no reliable D call. Trimming cost V 6 bases and J 3 bases, with 15 bases left between them. This CDR3 contains 14 residues. Germline-derived CDR1 and CDR2 are MNHEY and SVGAGI. CDR3 sequence (DNA): TGTGCCAGCAGCCACCCCTACGGATACTACGAGCAGTACTTC. Its protein is CASSHPYGYYEQYF.

Written as DNA, the CDR3 is TGTGCCAGCAGCTTCGGGACAGGGTCCACCGGGGAGCTGTTTTTT. It translates to CASSFGTGSTGELFF. The V gene is TRBV11-1, the J gene TRBJ2-2; TRBD1 matches 9 bases. Losses at the gene ends were 3 bases for V and 4 bases for J; bases not matched to a gene: 3. This CDR3 has 15 residues. From germline, CDR1 is SGHAT and CDR2 FQDESV (reference sequence).

This chain joins TRBV11-2 and TRBJ1-5; possible D gene TRBD1, 5 bases. This CDR3 is 12 amino acids long. The V end was cut by 1 base, the J end by 9 bases, with 7 bases between. Germline V lookup: CDR1 SGHAT, CDR2 FQNNGV. CDR3 sequence: CASSLGGGPQHF. The CDR3 nucleotides read TGTGCCAGCAGCTTAGGGGGGGGGCCCCAGCATTTT.

The rearrangement uses TRBV5-5 and TRBJ2-6; tentative D call: TRBD2 (6 bases). V was shortened by 4 bases and J by 0 bases, with 8 bases between the two germline ends. The CDR3 spans 15 residues. Germline V gene data show CDR1 as SGHKS and CDR2 as YYEKEE (reference sequence). As DNA, the CDR3 is TGTGCCAGCAGCCCGGACTACTCTGGGGCCAACGTCCTGACTTTC. It translates to CASSPDYSGANVLTF.

This rearrangement joins TRBV9 to TRBJ2-5; TRBD1 is a possible D gene (5 bases). The V gene's germline CDR1 is SGDLS and CDR2 YYNGEE. The germline V and J ends were trimmed by 3 bases and 3 bases, with 9 bases remaining between them. The CDR3 runs to 13 residues. The CDR3 reads CASSAPTEETQYF. The CDR3 DNA reads TGTGCCAGCAGCGCCCCGACAGAAGAGACCCAGTACTTC.

This clone was detected once. This chain joins TRBV7-6 and TRBJ1-1; possible D gene TRBD1, 6 bases. Trimming cost V 4 bases and J 3 bases, with 12 bases left between them. The CDR3 has 14 residues. CDR1 and CDR2 from the germline V gene are SGHVS and FNYEAQ. Written as DNA, the CDR3 is TGTGCCAGCAGCTCCCGAGGGGGGGACACTGAAGCTTTCTTT. Translated, it gives CASSSRGGDTEAFF.

The chain is built from TRBV15 and TRBJ1-1; a possible D gene is TRBD1 (6 bases). Germline V lookup: CDR1 LNHNV, CDR2 YYDKDF (reference sequence). Trimming cost V 0 bases and J 4 bases, with 15 bases left between them. The CDR3 consists of 16 residues. The CDR3 here is CATSRDRGAFVTEAFF. DNA of the CDR3: TGTGCCACCAGCAGAGATCGGGGGGCGTTTGTCACTGAAGCTTTCTTT.

This chain connects TRBV11-2 to TRBJ1-3; no definite D call. Trimming took off 0 bases at V and 1 base at J, with 10 bases between the two ends. CDR1 is SGHAT, CDR2 FQNNGV, per germline. The CDR3 sequence is 16 residues long. CDR3 in amino acids: CASSLEVVGSGNTIYF. As DNA, the CDR3 is TGTGCCAGCAGCTTAGAGGTGGTAGGGTCTGGAAACACCATATATTTT.